These 20 T cell receptor beta chains originate from one sample sequenced in a study of technical replicates of blood from a few donors. Assay used: immunoSEQ multiplex PCR; TCRdb lists only in-frame clones, some missing. Counted here are some 62,000 clones, around 87% occurring once; the ten biggest clones make up around 4.9%. Input material: PBMCs. The receptors shown here come from a human donor in good health. Some clones in this sample may be carry-over from other donors' samples.

The chain links TRBV6-5 to TRBJ1-2; 7 bases fit TRBD1. CDR3 length: 13 residues. Trimming took 7 bases from V and 8 from J; bases not matched to a gene: 10. Looked up from germline, CDR1 is MNHEY and CDR2 is SVGAGI. CDR3 sequence reads: CASTPRRGDGYTF. As DNA, the CDR3 is TGTGCCAGCACCCCCCGCAGGGGGGACGGCTACACCTTC.

The chain couples TRBV6-1 to TRBJ1-5; D perhaps matches TRBD1 (6 bases). The CDR3 has 17 residues. The ends were cut back, 0 bases at V and 3 bases at J, with 15 bases in the middle. Germline assignment: CDR1 MNHNS and CDR2 SASEGT. CDR3 region: CASSEATGGTYNQPQHF. As DNA, the CDR3 is TGTGCCAGCAGTGAAGCGACGGGGGGCACTTACAATCAGCCCCAGCATTTT.

This chain uses TRBV6-5 with TRBJ1-2; 10 bases line up with TRBD1. The CDR3 sequence is 13 residues long. Germline-derived CDR1 and CDR2 are MNHEY and SVGAGI. Trimming at V came to 6 bases and at J to 6 bases, leaving 4 bases not matched to a gene. CDR3 nucleotides: TGTGCCAGCAGGGGACAGGGGAACGATGGCTACACCTTC. It specifies CASRGQGNDGYTF.

The genes are TRBV6-5 and TRBJ2-3, with D possibly matching TRBD1 (6 bases). Trimming took 2 bases from V and 0 from J, leaving 6 bases between them. This CDR3 comprises 14 residues. Germline CDR1 reads MNHEY; CDR2 reads SVGAGI. CDR3 residues: CASSYDRSTDTQYF. The CDR3 coding sequence is TGTGCCAGCAGTTACGACAGGAGCACAGATACGCAGTATTTT.

CDR3 bases: TGCGCCAGCAGCTTGGACAGGGGGACTCACACCATATATTTT. It specifies CASSLDRGTHTIYF. The chain links TRBV5-1 to TRBJ1-3; TRBD1 matches at 8 bases. Per germline, CDR1 SGHRS and CDR2 YFSETQ. The CDR3 consists of 14 residues. J gave up 8 bases and V 0 bases, and 4 bases lay outside the gene matches.

The chain carries TRBV7-2 and TRBJ1-6; D is possibly TRBD1 (6 bases). Between the trimmed V and J ends, which lost 6 bases and 5 bases, there was a span of 14 bases. Germline V gives CDR1 SGHTA, CDR2 FQGNSA. The CDR3 is 15 amino acids. CDR3: CASRGSGVDNSPLHF. CDR3 DNA: TGTGCCAGCAGGGGTTCAGGGGTTGATAATTCACCCCTCCACTTT.

This chain uses TRBV4-1 with TRBJ2-7; possibly TRBD2 for D (5 bases). V lost 1 base, J lost 4 bases, and 8 bases lay in between. The germline CDR1 and CDR2 sequences are MGHRA and YSYEKL. The CDR3 is made up of 13 amino acids. The CDR3 spells CASSQGDYYEQYF. Here the CDR3 DNA reads TGCGCCAGCAGCCAAGGCGACTATTACGAGCAGTACTTC.

The chain recombines TRBV5-6 with TRBJ2-1; D remains unclear. The CDR3 is 12 amino acids. Trimming stripped 0 bases from V and 12 bases from J, with 10 bases between. Germline lookup yields CDR1 SGHDT and CDR2 YYEEEE. The CDR3 sequence is CASSLASGPQFF. The CDR3 region has the DNA TGTGCCAGCAGCTTGGCTTCAGGTCCGCAGTTCTTC. Together with reference TRBV5-6 and TRBJ2-1, the CDR3 gives the full variable domain: DAGVTQSPTHLIKTRGQQVTLRCSPKSGHDTVSWYQQALGQGPQFIFQYYEEEERQRGNFPDRFSGHQFPNYSSELNVNALLLGDSALYLCASSLASGPQFFGPGTRLTVL.

CDR3 sequence reads: CASKGQNSYGYTF. CDR3 bases: TGTGCCAGCAAGGGACAGAATAGCTATGGCTACACCTTC. The genes are TRBV6-5 and TRBJ1-2; 7 bases map to TRBD1. The CDR3 contains 13 residues. J lost 4 bases, V lost 7 bases, and 6 bases had no gene match. Looked up from germline, CDR1 is MNHEY and CDR2 is SVGAGI.

This chain links TRBV18 with TRBJ2-7, with TRBD2 as a possible D gene (5 bases). V was shortened by 2 bases and J by 5 bases, with 13 bases between the two germline ends. Per germline, CDR1 KGHSH and CDR2 LQKENI. The CDR3 contains 14 residues. CDR3 sequence: CASSPAIGVDEQYF. The DNA for the CDR3 is TGTGCCAGCTCACCAGCTATCGGGGTGGACGAGCAGTACTTC.

The chain combines TRBV5-6 with TRBJ2-5; 10 bases align to TRBD2. Germline CDR1 reads SGHDT; CDR2 reads YYEEEE. V shed 3 bases, J shed 6 bases, and the junction held 17 bases outside the gene matches. The CDR3 consists of 18 residues. CDR3 DNA sequence: TGTGCCAGCAGCTCGGGGGAGTTGCAGCGGGGGGGCAGAAAGACCCAGTACTTC. It encodes CASSSGELQRGGRKTQYF.

As regards this clone: Sequence at one end of the junction differs from germline and may be a read error. The J gene is TRBJ1-2, the V gene TRBV2; the D gene is possibly TRBD1 (5 bases). The germline V gene encodes CDR1 SNHLY and CDR2 FYNNEI. The length of the CDR3 is 13 residues. CDR3 region: CASSADPVGAFSF. The CDR3 bases are TGTGCCAGCAGCGCCGACCCCGTTGGGGCGTTTTCTTTC. Supplemented by reference TRBV2 and TRBJ1-2, the full variable domain reads EPEVTQTPSHQVTQMGQEVILRCVPISNHLYFYWYRQILGQKVEFLVSFYNNEISEKSEIFDDQFSVERPDGSNFTLKIRSTKLEDSAMYFCASSADPVGAFSFGSGTRLTVV.

This clone showed up just once. The chain combines TRBV7-9 with TRBJ1-1; 7 nucleotides align to TRBD1. Germline CDR1 is SEHNR and CDR2 is FQNEAQ (reference sequence). J gave up 4 bases and V 5 bases, and 10 bases lay outside the gene matches. This CDR3 has 15 amino acids. The CDR3: CASSPRGGAITEAFF. The DNA of the CDR3 is TGTGCCAGCAGCCCCCGAGGGGGCGCGATCACTGAAGCTTTCTTT.

As DNA, the CDR3 is TGTGCCACTGAACGGGGAGTTGGGGAGCAGTACTTC. Translating it yields CATERGVGEQYF. V is TRBV2 and J is TRBJ2-7; D possibly corresponds to TRBD2 (5 bases). The V gene lost 10 bases and the J gene lost 7 bases, with 17 bases spanning the gap. CDR3 size: 12 residues. The V gene's germline CDR1 is SNHLY and CDR2 FYNNEI.

This clone was seen once. The CDR3 nucleotides are TGTGCCAGCAGCTGCGCCACAGGGGCAAATCAGCCCCAGCATTTT. It translates to CASSCATGANQPQHF. This chain joins TRBV12-1 and TRBJ1-5; TRBD1, as called in the table, went unchecked against the DNA. TRBV12-1 constitutes a pseudogene. The CDR3 is 15 amino acids.

This sequence joins TRBV6-1 and TRBJ2-7; 7 bases align to TRBD1. Unmatched junction bases numbered 14, after V lost 0 bases and J lost 12 bases. CDR3 length equals 15 residues. Germline CDR1 reads MNHNS; CDR2 reads SASEGT. The CDR3 sequence: CASSEARPGQFIRYF. CDR3 nucleotides: TGTGCCAGCAGTGAAGCGCGACCGGGACAGTTTATTCGGTACTTC.

The chain couples TRBV5-1 to TRBJ2-7; 10 bases are a match to TRBD1. The germline gives CDR1 SGHRS, CDR2 YFSETQ. Trimming cost V 0 bases and J 7 bases; bases outside gene matches: 4. This CDR3 spans 14 amino acids. The CDR3 loop reads CASSLGQGAEEQYF. As DNA, the CDR3 is TGCGCCAGCAGCTTGGGACAGGGGGCAGAAGAGCAGTACTTC.

The V gene is TRBV7-8, the J gene TRBJ1-1, with D perhaps TRBD1 (5 bases). This CDR3 is built from 16 residues. Between the trimmed V and J ends, which lost 4 bases and 2 bases, there was a span of 17 bases. Per the germline V gene, CDR1 is SGHVS and CDR2 is FQNEAQ. Here the CDR3 DNA reads TGTGCCAGCAGCTCCGAAGGGGTGGGATTAAACACTGAAGCTTTCTTT. It yields the protein CASSSEGVGLNTEAFF. The full variable domain, in which reference TRBV7-8 and TRBJ1-1 provide the parts outside the CDR3, is GAGVSQSPRYKVAKRGQDVALRCDPISGHVSLFWYQQALGQGPEFLTYFQNEAQLDKSGLPSDRFFAERPEGSVSTLKIQRTQQEDSAVYLCASSSEGVGLNTEAFFGQGTRLTVV.

The rearrangement joins TRBV18 to TRBJ1-3; 7 nucleotides agree with TRBD1. The CDR3 totals 15 residues. Germline lookup yields CDR1 KGHSH and CDR2 LQKENI. The trim removed 3 bases at V and 3 bases at J, leaving 5 bases unmatched. The CDR3 reads CASSPTRQGGNTIYF. Here the CDR3 DNA reads TGTGCCAGCTCACCCACCCGACAGGGTGGAAACACCATATATTTT.

This clone was recorded only once. The chain employs TRBV18 and TRBJ1-2; no clear D. V dropped 3 bases and J dropped 8 bases, with 13 bases sitting between them. Looked up from germline, CDR1 is KGHSH and CDR2 is LQKENI. The CDR3 extends over 13 amino acids. CDR3 region: CASSPESAIGYTF. In nucleotides, the CDR3 is TGTGCCAGCTCACCGGAGTCCGCCATAGGCTACACCTTC.